These 19 T cell receptor beta chains were sequenced from one sample in a study of PD-1 blockade in classical Hodgkin lymphoma. Specified time point: cycle 4 day 1 (C4D1), after around six weeks of nivolumab. Exposure to brentuximab vedotin varied, and each patient had relapsed following autologous stem cell transplantation. Produced via immunoSEQ multiplex PCR; TCRdb's table is partial and in-frame only. The sample comprises fewer than 95,000 clones, more than 80% of which are singletons, and about 18% rests with the top ten. The starting material was peripheral blood mononuclear cells (PBMCs), obtained before the fourth cycle of nivolumab. The receptors were gathered from a human donor with classical Hodgkin lymphoma.

The rearrangement links TRBV5-1 to TRBJ2-7; TRBD2 matches at 7 bases. CDR1 and CDR2 from the germline V gene are SGHRS and YFSETQ. This CDR3 has 15 residues. After removal of 6 bases from V and 2 bases from J, the junction contained 11 bases not matched to a gene. The CDR3 bases are TGCGCCAGCACTAAGTCTAGCGGAGGTACCTACGAGCAGTACTTC. It specifies CASTKSSGGTYEQYF.

The J gene is TRBJ2-2, the V gene TRBV7-6, with D possibly TRBD1 on 7 matching bases. V shed 0 bases and J shed 6 bases, with 11 bases lying between them. CDR1 is SGHVS, CDR2 FNYEAQ, per germline. The CDR3 sequence is 15 residues long. CDR3 bases: TGTGCCAGCAGCTTAGCTGTCAGGGGGGCCGGGGAGCTGTTTTTT. Translating gives CASSLAVRGAGELFF.

CDR3 sequence reads: CASSPGGNQPQHF. CDR3 bases: TGCGCCAGCAGCCCAGGGGGTAATCAGCCCCAGCATTTT. The J gene is TRBJ1-5, the V gene TRBV5-1; TRBD1 matches 7 bases. Germline V gives CDR1 SGHRS, CDR2 YFSETQ. The CDR3 sequence is 13 residues long. Unmatched junction bases numbered 2, after V lost 4 bases and J lost 4 bases.

The CDR3 bases are TGTGCCAGCTCAGGGGGAACCTACGAGCAGTACTTC. Protein sequence: CASSGGTYEQYF. The chain links TRBV18 to TRBJ2-7; D could derive from TRBD1 or TRBD2 (5 bases each). This CDR3 contains 12 residues. Trimming shortened V by 5 bases and J by 2 bases, and 7 bases separated the two germline ends. CDR1 and CDR2 from the germline V gene are KGHSH and LQKENI.

The V gene is TRBV5-8, the J gene TRBJ2-7, with D uncertain. Germline loops: CDR1 SGHTS, CDR2 YDEGEE. Trimming removed 4 bases at V and 6 bases at J, with 8 bases between. CDR3 length: 11 amino acids. The CDR3: CASSRASEQYF. The CDR3 DNA is TGTGCCAGCAGCCGAGCCAGCGAGCAGTACTTC.

The genes are TRBV11-2 and TRBJ2-5; TRBD1 or TRBD2 may be the D gene (5 bases each). V lost 1 base and J lost 5, with 11 bases in between. The CDR3 has 14 residues. Germline V CDR1 and CDR2: SGHAT, FQNNGV. The CDR3 DNA reads TGTGCCAGCAGCTTAGGGCGAGGGGAGGAGACCCAGTACTTC. This gives the protein CASSLGRGEETQYF.

This chain links TRBV10-3 with TRBJ2-5; possible D gene TRBD2, 7 bases. Germline V gene lookup returns CDR1 ENHRY and CDR2 SYGVKD. V was shortened by 2 bases and J by 5 bases, with 15 bases between the two germline ends. The CDR3 sequence is 15 residues long. Here the CDR3 reads CAISEGEKGGETQYF. The CDR3 nucleotides read TGTGCCATCAGTGAGGGAGAGAAGGGGGGGGAGACCCAGTACTTC.

V usage is TRBV11-3 and J usage is TRBJ2-5, with TRBD2 matching over 7 bases. This CDR3 has 18 amino acids. Unmatched junction bases numbered 22, after V lost 4 bases and J lost 8 bases. Germline loops: CDR1 SGHNT, CDR2 YENEEA. Here the CDR3 reads CASSSSPSPLADPTTQYF. Written as DNA, the CDR3 is TGTGCCAGCAGCTCTAGCCCATCCCCGCTAGCGGACCCTACTACCCAGTACTTC.

The genes are TRBV7-9 and TRBJ2-7, with D perhaps given as TRBD1 or TRBD2 (5 bases each). This CDR3 region has 15 residues. Germline V gene data show CDR1 as SEHNR and CDR2 as FQNEAQ (reference sequence). The V gene lost 7 bases and the J gene lost 2 bases, with 18 bases spanning the gap. In DNA, the CDR3 is TGTGCCAGCACCGACCTGGGACGGACCACCTACGAGCAGTACTTC. It specifies CASTDLGRTTYEQYF.

Of note for this clone: Relative to the germline gene, one junction end is altered; a read error may explain this. The V gene is TRBV6-6, the J gene TRBJ2-3; TRBD2 agrees at 8 bases. The CDR3 has 16 amino acids. Germline-derived CDR1 and CDR2 are MNHNY and SVGAGI (reference sequence). CDR3 sequence: CASSYIAGRGGDTQYF. In nucleotides, the CDR3 is TGTGCCAGTAGTTATATAGCGGGAAGAGGGGGAGATACGCAGTATTTT.

The chain has TRBV4-3 and TRBJ1-2; no firm D call. Germline V gene data show CDR1 as LGHNA and CDR2 as YSLEER. CDR3 length equals 17 residues. The V end lost 0 bases, the J end lost 4 bases, and 18 bases lay between the germline ends. The CDR3 DNA reads TGCGCCAGCAGCCAAGATTGGAGGACCCGACCCCTCTATGGCTACACCTTC. Amino acids: CASSQDWRTRPLYGYTF.

The chain couples TRBV6-1 to TRBJ2-1, with D possibly being TRBD2 (5 bases). Per germline, CDR1 MNHNS and CDR2 SASEGT. The CDR3 loop spans 14 amino acids. Trimming took 1 base from V and 8 from J, leaving 12 bases between them. DNA for the CDR3: TGTGCCAGCAGTGAAGTACTAGTAACGGATGAGCAGTTCTTC. It translates to CASSEVLVTDEQFF.

The chain employs TRBV30 and TRBJ1-1, with D maybe TRBD1 (6 bases). V was cut by 1 base and J by 7 bases, with 10 bases left in between. From germline, CDR1 is GTSNPN and CDR2 SVGIG (reference sequence). CDR3 length equals 12 residues. The CDR3 sequence: CAWSAGQHEAFF. CDR3 in DNA: TGTGCCTGGAGTGCCGGACAGCATGAAGCTTTCTTT.

The V gene is TRBV11-2, the J gene TRBJ1-1, with 7 nucleotides matching TRBD1. The germline CDR1 and CDR2 sequences are SGHAT and FQNNGV. The CDR3 has 15 residues. Trimming at V came to 3 bases and at J to 3 bases, leaving 7 bases not matched to a gene. The CDR3 DNA is TGTGCCAGCAGCTTCGGGGGACAGCTTTACACTGAAGCTTTCTTT. It yields the protein CASSFGGQLYTEAFF.

J is TRBJ2-1 and V is TRBV18, with D maybe TRBD2 (6 bases). CDR1 is KGHSH, CDR2 LQKENI, per germline. V was trimmed by 2 bases and J by 4 bases, leaving 15 bases between them. This CDR3 contains 16 residues. DNA for the CDR3: TGTGCCAGCTCACCATGGGAAGCGGGTGGTTACAATGAGCAGTTCTTC. Protein product: CASSPWEAGGYNEQFF.

A few counts support this clone. The chain joins TRBV5-6 to TRBJ2-7, with a weak D call TRBD1 (5 bases). Germline-derived CDR1 and CDR2 are SGHDT and YYEEEE. Trimming pared 2 bases from V and 2 bases from J, leaving 14 bases between. The CDR3 covers 15 residues. CDR3 nucleotide sequence: TGTGCCAGCAGCTTCAGGGCGGTTGGGACCTACGAGCAGTACTTC. Amino acid sequence: CASSFRAVGTYEQYF.

The chain uses TRBV28 and TRBJ1-5, with 7 bases aligning to TRBD1. The CDR3 has 17 amino acids. Germline values: CDR1 MDHEN, CDR2 SYDVKM. V gave up 5 bases and J gave up 5 bases; unmatched junction bases: 15. The CDR3 here is CASSPLLPGQKDQPQHF. CDR3 DNA: TGTGCCAGCAGTCCTCTTTTACCGGGACAGAAGGATCAGCCCCAGCATTTT.

The chain has TRBV30 and TRBJ2-2, with 7 bases aligning to TRBD1. CDR1 GTSNPN and CDR2 SVGIG come from the germline V gene (reference sequence). J was trimmed by 9 bases and V by 0 bases; bases with no gene match: 7. The CDR3 length is 14 residues. CDR3 residues: CAWSVWQGVRELFF. CDR3 in DNA: TGTGCCTGGAGTGTATGGCAGGGGGTCCGGGAGCTGTTTTTT.

The rearrangement uses TRBV18 and TRBJ2-7; D gene ambiguous. This CDR3 contains 13 residues. The ends were cut back, 2 bases at V and 0 bases at J, with 5 bases in the middle. Germline V CDR1 and CDR2: KGHSH, LQKENI. The chain's CDR3 is CASSPESSYEQYF. In DNA, the CDR3 is TGTGCCAGCTCACCAGAAAGCTCCTACGAGCAGTACTTC.